The clone carrying this TCR beta chain has ten or more counts. Its antigen is still unknown. V was clipped by 5 bases and J by 8 bases, with 15 bases between them. This CDR3 has 13 residues. CDR1 LGHDT and CDR2 YNNKEL come from the germline V gene (reference sequence). This entry is derived from a study of human T cells and chemical hapten exposure. Time point in this sample: patch test 2, 6 weeks after DPC sensitization. As for treatment: therapeutic diphenylcyclopropenone sensitization with weekly scalp DPC. The library tagged individual cDNA molecules with unique molecular identifiers. A single record per CDR3 protein comes from TCRdb applying MiXCR to the RACE reads. The sample has tens of thousands of distinct CDR3 sequences, about a tenth seen once. Findings and caveats of the study: There were significantly more large CDR3 similarity clusters among expanded TCRs than among controls.

The rearrangement links TRBV3-1 to TRBJ1-1, with D perhaps matching TRBD1 (6 bases). The sample consisted of whole blood, taken in connection with sensitization to the hapten diphenylcyclopropenone (DPC). This TCR derives from a woman in her 50s with alopecia areata. Some clones in this sample may be carry-over from other donors' samples. The CDR3 nucleotides are TGTGCCAGCAGCACGCCTCAGGGGTTGGAAGCTTTCTTT. Residues: CASSTPQGLEAFF.